These 24 T cell receptor beta chains share one sample of origin, sequenced in a study of blood T cell repertoires in COVID-19. The repertoire was sequenced with immunoSEQ multiplex PCR; TCRdb's copy has only in-frame clones and lacks some. The table lists 250,000 to 300,000 clones, around four fifths of them singletons. Sample: peripheral blood. The receptors derive from a man aged 55 to 69 who had recovered from COVID-19.

This chain links TRBV9 with TRBJ2-4; 7 nucleotides align to TRBD1. Germline trimming cut 6 bases from V and 8 bases from J; bases unmatched to any gene: 8. Germline loops: CDR1 SGDLS, CDR2 YYNGEE. CDR3 size: 13 residues. The CDR3 sequence: CASKGTEGDIQYF. The CDR3 DNA follows: TGTGCCAGCAAAGGGACAGAGGGCGACATTCAGTACTTC.

The chain combines TRBV5-1 with TRBJ2-3; 9 nucleotides match TRBD1. The CDR3 has 14 amino acids. Germline trimming cut 8 bases from V and 5 bases from J; bases unmatched to any gene: 9. Germline V gene data show CDR1 as SGHRS and CDR2 as YFSETQ. The CDR3 loop is CASSGTGKGDTQYF. CDR3 in DNA: TGCGCCAGTTCCGGGACAGGGAAGGGAGATACGCAGTATTTT.

The V call is TRBV3-1 (or the pseudogene TRBV3-2), the J call TRBJ2-1; D not certain. The CDR3 is 12 amino acids. Germline V gene sequence: CDR1 LGHDT, CDR2 YNNKEL (reference sequence). Trimming pared 3 bases from V and 7 bases from J, leaving 7 bases between. The CDR3 DNA follows: TGTGCCAGCAGCCAGGGCGTAAATGAGCAGTTCTTC. Its translation: CASSQGVNEQFF.

This clone has just a few counts. The chain joins TRBV11-3 to TRBJ2-1; 12 bases are shared with TRBD2. The V segment lost 5 bases and the J segment 7 bases; nucleotides outside the gene matches: 6. CDR1 is SGHNT and CDR2 is YENEEA in the germline V gene. The CDR3 totals 15 residues. CDR3 residues: CASSRTSGNWNEQFF. The CDR3 coding sequence is TGTGCCAGCAGCCGGACTAGCGGGAATTGGAATGAGCAGTTCTTC.

This clone was counted a single time. The chain combines TRBV6-5 with TRBJ2-2; TRBD1 aligns across 7 bases. CDR1 is MNHEY, CDR2 SVGAGI, per germline. Trimming cost V 6 bases and J 3 bases; bases outside gene matches: 4. The CDR3 length is 14 residues. The CDR3 protein is CASSDRADTGELFF. As DNA, the CDR3 is TGTGCCAGCAGCGACAGGGCGGACACCGGGGAGCTGTTTTTT.

The genes are TRBV29-1 and TRBJ1-4, with 7 positions matching TRBD1. Germline-derived CDR1 and CDR2 are SQVTM and ANQGSEA. This CDR3 is 13 amino acids long. Trimming at V came to 7 bases and at J to 4 bases, leaving 6 bases not matched to a gene. As DNA, the CDR3 is TGCAGCGCCACGGGACAGAATAATGAAAAACTGTTTTTT. It codes for CSATGQNNEKLFF.

V is TRBV2 and J is TRBJ2-7; TRBD1 matches at 10 bases. Germline trimming cut 4 bases from V and 0 bases from J; bases unmatched to any gene: 3. This CDR3 has 15 amino acids. The germline gives CDR1 SNHLY, CDR2 FYNNEI. The CDR3 bases are TGTGCCAGCAGTGGCAGGACAGGGGGCTCCTACGAGCAGTACTTC. Translated, it gives CASSGRTGGSYEQYF.

The gene calls are TRBV5-5 and TRBJ2-7; 13 nucleotides line up with TRBD2. CDR1 and CDR2 (germline): SGHKS, YYEKEE (reference sequence). The CDR3 runs to 18 residues. V dropped 0 bases and J dropped 7; count of bases not matched to a gene: 13. The CDR3 sequence: CASSLVVVTSGGAGEQYF. The DNA for the CDR3 is TGTGCCAGCAGCTTGGTAGTCGTAACTAGCGGGGGGGCAGGAGAGCAGTACTTC. Full variable domain (rest looked up from reference TRBV5-5 and TRBJ2-7): DAGVTQSPTHLIKTRGQQVTLRCSPISGHKSVSWYQQVLGQGPQFIFQYYEKEERGRGNFPDRFSARQFPNYSSELNVNALLLGDSALYLCASSLVVVTSGGAGEQYFGPGTRLTVT.

This chain links TRBV7-9 with TRBJ2-4; a possible D gene is TRBD2 (5 bases). The CDR3 is 15 residues long. V lost 3 bases and J 1 base, leaving 10 bases between the germline ends. CDR1 and CDR2 (germline): SEHNR, FQNEAQ (reference sequence). This CDR3 is CASSLGRGAKNIQYF. The DNA of the CDR3 is TGTGCCAGCAGCTTGGGGAGAGGCGCCAAAAACATTCAGTACTTC.

This sequence joins TRBV28 and TRBJ2-3; maybe TRBD1 (5 bases). The CDR3 covers 14 residues. Germline CDR1 MDHEN, CDR2 SYDVKM. The V end was cut by 2 bases, the J end by 4 bases, with 10 bases between. The DNA for the CDR3 is TGTGCCAGCAGTTTAAGCCAGGGTGCAGATACGCAGTATTTT. It is translated as CASSLSQGADTQYF.

The chain has TRBV2 and TRBJ1-5, with D perhaps TRBD1 (6 bases). The CDR3 spans 14 residues. V was cut by 6 bases and J by 6 bases, with 15 bases left in between. Germline V gene sequence: CDR1 SNHLY, CDR2 FYNNEI. As DNA, the CDR3 is TGTGCCAGCAGCCAAGGGGTGACAGGTCAGCCCCAGCATTTT. Translation gives CASSQGVTGQPQHF.

J is TRBJ1-1 and V is TRBV9; 10 bases align to TRBD1. CDR1 is SGDLS and CDR2 is YYNGEE in the germline V gene. The CDR3 extends over 15 amino acids. After removal of 3 bases from V and 7 bases from J, the junction contained 9 bases not matched to a gene. The CDR3 DNA follows: TGTGCCAGCAGCGCCCGGGACAGGGGATTCGATGAAGCTTTCTTT. The encoded protein is CASSARDRGFDEAFF.

J is TRBJ2-2 and V is TRBV9; 7 bases are shared with TRBD2. The CDR3 contains 14 residues. V lost 5 bases to trimming and J lost 2 bases; unmatched junction nucleotides: 3. In germline, CDR1 is SGDLS, CDR2 YYNGEE. The CDR3 sequence: CASRSGENTGELFF. The CDR3 region has the DNA TGTGCCAGCAGGAGCGGGGAAAACACCGGGGAGCTGTTTTTT.

The chain recombines TRBV18 with TRBJ2-4, with 13 bases fitting TRBD2. Germline CDR1 is KGHSH and CDR2 is LQKENI. J lost 4 bases, V lost 5 bases, and 2 bases had no gene match. The CDR3 length is 15 residues. CDR3 in DNA: TGTGCCAGCTCATCGACTAGCGGGGGGAAAAACATTCAGTACTTC. Its translation: CASSSTSGGKNIQYF.

This clone was detected once. This chain links TRBV5-1 with TRBJ1-2, with TRBD1 identical over 7 bases. The CDR3 has 15 amino acids. Germline-derived CDR1 and CDR2 are SGHRS and YFSETQ. The J segment lost 4 bases and the V segment lost 4 bases, leaving 10 bases of the junction unmatched. CDR3: CASSPLQGSGYGYTF. As DNA, the CDR3 is TGCGCCAGCAGCCCCTTACAGGGGTCGGGCTATGGCTACACCTTC.

The V gene is TRBV10-2, the J gene TRBJ1-4, with 8 bases fitting TRBD1. Germline lookup yields CDR1 WSHSY and CDR2 SAAADI. This CDR3 has 15 amino acids. The junction had 7 bases not matched to a gene; V was cut back by 6 bases and J by 4 bases. In DNA, the CDR3 is TGCGCCAGCAGGCAAACAGGGGGGAGTAATGAAAAACTGTTTTTT. Protein sequence: CASRQTGGSNEKLFF.

This clone has only a few counts. The rearrangement uses TRBV30 and TRBJ1-1; no reliable D call. V was clipped by 1 base and J by 5 bases, with 11 bases between them. The germline CDR1 and CDR2 sequences are GTSNPN and SVGIG (reference sequence). The CDR3 spans 13 residues. The CDR3 sequence: CAWSGSENTEAFF. The CDR3 bases are TGTGCCTGGAGTGGGTCAGAAAATACTGAAGCTTTCTTT. The full variable domain, its missing parts supplied by reference TRBV30 and TRBJ1-1, is SQTIHQWPATLVQPVGSPLSLECTVEGTSNPNLYWYRQAAGRGLQLLFYSVGIGQISSEVPQNLSASRPQDRQFILSSKKLLLSDSGFYLCAWSGSENTEAFFGQGTRLTVV.

The chain combines TRBV28 with TRBJ2-7; 8 bases map to TRBD1. This CDR3 comprises 15 residues. Germline CDR1 reads MDHEN; CDR2 reads SYDVKM. Trimming took 8 bases from V and 3 from J; bases not matched to a gene: 12. CDR3 nucleotides: TGTGCCAGCTCTATGGACAGGGCTAGTTTCTACGAGCAGTACTTC. Translation gives CASSMDRASFYEQYF.

The chain joins TRBV5-8 to TRBJ2-5, with D perhaps TRBD2 (5 bases). Germline V gene data show CDR1 as SGHTS and CDR2 as YDEGEE. The V end was cut by 4 bases, the J end by 1 base, with 14 bases between. The CDR3 extends over 15 amino acids. The CDR3 DNA sequence: TGTGCCAGCAGCCCACAATCCGGGATCCAAGAGACCCAGTACTTC. Amino acid sequence: CASSPQSGIQETQYF.

V usage is TRBV10-3 and J usage is TRBJ1-1, with D unresolved. The V end lost 11 bases, the J end lost 1 base, and 20 bases lay between the germline ends. This CDR3 contains 15 residues. The V gene's germline CDR1 is ENHRY and CDR2 SYGVKD. CDR3 region: CAHWVGEGSNTEAFF. CDR3 DNA: TGTGCCCACTGGGTTGGGGAGGGTTCGAACACTGAAGCTTTCTTT.

The genes are TRBV11-2 and TRBJ2-5, with D possibly matching TRBD1 (5 bases). Germline V gene lookup returns CDR1 SGHAT and CDR2 FQNNGV. V lost 6 bases to trimming and J lost 5 bases, with 13 bases between them. CDR3 size: 13 residues. The chain's CDR3 is CASSSGIRETQYF. The CDR3 bases are TGTGCCAGCAGTTCAGGGATTCGGGAGACCCAGTACTTC.

The chain joins TRBV9 to TRBJ2-5; D remains unclear. Germline V gene lookup returns CDR1 SGDLS and CDR2 YYNGEE. Trimming shortened V by 4 bases and J by 5 bases, and 15 bases separated the two germline ends. The CDR3 length is 14 residues. The CDR3 DNA reads TGTGCCAGCAGCCAGACCCTCGGAGAGGAGACCCAGTACTTC. Translation gives CASSQTLGEETQYF. Drawing the rest from reference TRBV9 and TRBJ2-5, the complete variable domain is DSGVTQTPKHLITATGQRVTLRCSPRSGDLSVYWYQQSLDQGLQFLIQYYNGEERAKGNILERFSAQQFPDLHSELNLSSLELGDSALYFCASSQTLGEETQYFGPGTRLLVL.

This clone has more than one count but fewer than ten. The chain combines TRBV4-2 with TRBJ2-3, with TRBD1 identical over 11 bases. The CDR3 consists of 16 residues. V lost 3 bases and J lost 4; bases outside the gene matches: 6. CDR1 is LGHNA, CDR2 YNFKEQ, per germline. The CDR3 is CASSHGGQGAADTQYF. Here the CDR3 DNA reads TGTGCCAGCAGCCATGGCGGACAGGGGGCTGCAGATACGCAGTATTTT.

The table lists this clone with a count of one. V gene TRBV19 combines with J gene TRBJ1-5; D is uncertain. CDR1 and CDR2 from the germline V gene are LNHDA and SQIVND (reference sequence). The ends were cut back, 6 bases at V and 0 bases at J, with 12 bases in the middle. The CDR3 runs 15 residues. The chain's CDR3 is CASSFSSSSNQPQHF. The DNA for the CDR3 is TGTGCCAGTAGCTTCTCCTCGAGTAGCAATCAGCCCCAGCATTTT.